The text below deals with one T cell receptor beta chain. The antigen remains undetermined. In the PCR, 60 Vbeta and 13 Jbeta primers were used. Repertoires were generated with immunoSEQ multiplex PCR, while TCRdb's copy carries only in-frame clones and drops some. The repertoire holds over 75,000 clones, around four fifths seen once, with 7.3% in the top ten. These donors, healthy bone marrow donors, were studied. This specimen comes from a study of cytomegalovirus exposure and HLA in healthy donors. Findings of the study overall: An Asian-associated ancestry cluster reportedly showed fewer N-insertions than the roughly 670-donor mean in a later analysis.

The TCR comes from a man aged 50-59 years in good health and CMV-seropositive. The sample comprised PBMCs.

The CDR3 region is CASSLAGGSTGELFF. The CDR3 DNA reads as TGCGCCAGCAGCTTAGCGGGGGGGAGCACCGGGGAGCTGTTTTTT. The chain recombines TRBV5-1 with TRBJ2-2; TRBD2 matches at 10 bases. Germline loops: CDR1 SGHRS, CDR2 YFSETQ. V was pared by 2 bases and J by 4 bases, with 2 bases of the junction left unmatched. The CDR3 has 15 amino acids. The full variable domain, completed using reference TRBV5-1 and TRBJ2-2, is KAGVTQTPRYLIKTRGQQVTLSCSPISGHRSVSWYQQTPGQGLQFLFEYFSETQRNKGNFPGRFSGRQFSNSRSEMNVSTLELGDSALYLCASSLAGGSTGELFFGEGSRLTVL.